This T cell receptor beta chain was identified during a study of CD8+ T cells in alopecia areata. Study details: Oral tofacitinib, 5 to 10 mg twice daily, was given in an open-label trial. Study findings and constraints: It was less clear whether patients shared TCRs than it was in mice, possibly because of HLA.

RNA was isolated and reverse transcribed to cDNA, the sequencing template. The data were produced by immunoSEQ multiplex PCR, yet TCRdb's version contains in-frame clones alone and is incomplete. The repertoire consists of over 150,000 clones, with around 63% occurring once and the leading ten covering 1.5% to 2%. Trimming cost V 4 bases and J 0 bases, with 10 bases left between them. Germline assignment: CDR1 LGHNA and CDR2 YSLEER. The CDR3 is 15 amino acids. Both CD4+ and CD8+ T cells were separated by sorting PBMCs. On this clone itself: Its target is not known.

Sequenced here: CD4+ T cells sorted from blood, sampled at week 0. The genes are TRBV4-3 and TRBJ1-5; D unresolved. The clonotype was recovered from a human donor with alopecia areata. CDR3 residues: CASSPRVTSNQPQHF. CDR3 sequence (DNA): TGCGCCAGCAGCCCAAGGGTGACTAGCAATCAGCCCCAGCATTTT.